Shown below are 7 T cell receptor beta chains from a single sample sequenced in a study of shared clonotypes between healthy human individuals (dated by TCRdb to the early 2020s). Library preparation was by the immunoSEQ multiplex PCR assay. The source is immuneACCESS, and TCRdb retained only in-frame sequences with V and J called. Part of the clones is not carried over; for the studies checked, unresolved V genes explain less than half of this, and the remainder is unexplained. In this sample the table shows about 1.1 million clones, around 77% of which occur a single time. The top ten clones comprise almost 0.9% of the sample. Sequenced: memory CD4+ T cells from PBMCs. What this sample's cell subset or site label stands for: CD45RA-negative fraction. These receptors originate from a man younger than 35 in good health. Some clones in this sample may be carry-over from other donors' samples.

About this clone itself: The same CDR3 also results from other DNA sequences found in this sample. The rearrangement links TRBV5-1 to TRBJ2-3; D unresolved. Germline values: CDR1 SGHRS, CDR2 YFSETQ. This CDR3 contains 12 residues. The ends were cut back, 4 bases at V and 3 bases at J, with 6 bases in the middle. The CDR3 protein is CASSLTTDTQYF. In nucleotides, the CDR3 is TGCGCCAGCAGCCTTACTACAGATACGCAGTATTTT.

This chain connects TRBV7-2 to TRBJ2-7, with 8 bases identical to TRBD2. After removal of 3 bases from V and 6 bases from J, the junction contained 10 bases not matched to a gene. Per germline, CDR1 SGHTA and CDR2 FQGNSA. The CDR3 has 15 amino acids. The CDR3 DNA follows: TGTGCCAGCAGCTTTAACAGCGGGAGCTGGGGCGAGCAGTACTTC. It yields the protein CASSFNSGSWGEQYF. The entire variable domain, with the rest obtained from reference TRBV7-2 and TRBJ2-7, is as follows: GAGVSQSPSNKVTEKGKDVELRCDPISGHTALYWYRQSLGQGLEFLIYFQGNSAPDKSGLPSDRFSAERTGGSVSTLTIQRTQQEDSAVYLCASSFNSGSWGEQYFGPGTRLTVT.

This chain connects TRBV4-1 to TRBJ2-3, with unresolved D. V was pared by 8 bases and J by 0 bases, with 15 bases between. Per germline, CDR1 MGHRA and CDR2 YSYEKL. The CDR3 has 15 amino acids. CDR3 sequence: CASSLSRPSTDTQYF. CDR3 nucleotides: TGCGCCAGCTCCCTCAGTCGGCCTAGCACAGATACGCAGTATTTT.

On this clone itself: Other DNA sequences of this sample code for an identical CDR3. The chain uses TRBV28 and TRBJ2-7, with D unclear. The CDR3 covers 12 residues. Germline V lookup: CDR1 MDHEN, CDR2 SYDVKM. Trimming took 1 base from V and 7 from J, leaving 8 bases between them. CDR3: CASSLSLGEQYF. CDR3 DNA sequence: TGTGCCAGCAGTTTATCACTCGGTGAGCAGTACTTC.

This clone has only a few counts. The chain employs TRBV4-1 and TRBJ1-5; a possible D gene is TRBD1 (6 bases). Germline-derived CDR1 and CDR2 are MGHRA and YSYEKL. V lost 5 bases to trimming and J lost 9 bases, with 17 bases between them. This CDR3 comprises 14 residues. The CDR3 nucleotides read TGCGCCAGCAGCACTCAACAGGGTGCTGGGCCCCAGCATTTT. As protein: CASSTQQGAGPQHF.

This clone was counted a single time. The CDR3 DNA sequence: TGCGCCAGCAGATTAGACCCTGGGGGCGAGACCCAGTACTTC. Its translation is CASRLDPGGETQYF. This rearrangement joins TRBV5-1 to TRBJ2-5, with D possibly TRBD1 on 6 matching bases. The V and J ends lost 5 bases and 5 bases respectively, with 16 bases between them. CDR1 is SGHRS, CDR2 YFSETQ, per germline. The CDR3 length is 14 residues.

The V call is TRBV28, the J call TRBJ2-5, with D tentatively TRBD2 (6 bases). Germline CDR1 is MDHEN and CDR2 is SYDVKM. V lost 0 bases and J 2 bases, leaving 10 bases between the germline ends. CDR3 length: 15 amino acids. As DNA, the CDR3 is TGTGCCAGCAGTTTATGGAATAGCGGACAAGAGACCCAGTACTTC. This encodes CASSLWNSGQETQYF.